This is a list of T cell receptor beta chains from one sample in a study of cytomegalovirus exposure and HLA in healthy donors. Sequencing used immunoSEQ multiplex PCR; TCRdb keeps in-frame clones, though not all of them. The sample lists more than 130,000 clones, 73% seen once, with 14% in the top ten. Sequenced material: PBMCs. The source is a human donor in good health. CDR3s include the opening cysteine and the closing phenylalanine or tryptophan. The order of the fields is D gene, J gene, V gene, clone size, CDR3 protein, CDR3 DNA. D genes are given only for firm matches. Size is stated for part of the rows, as once, few or many counts, or as a class when the clone is expanded.

- | TRBJ2-7 | TRBV9 | - | CASSPAGGFSYEQYF | TGTGCCAGCAGCCCGGCGGGCGGGTTTTCGTACGAGCAGTACTTC
- | TRBJ1-4 | TRBV7-8 | once | CASSLRQGRSNEKLFF | TGTGCCAGCAGCTTACGGCAGGGGCGATCTAATGAAAAACTGTTTTTT
- | TRBJ2-7 | TRBV4-1 | few | CASSPRYEDYEQYF | TGCGCCAGCAGCCCCCGGTACGAGGACTACGAGCAGTACTTC
TRBD1 | TRBJ1-4 | TRBV7-8 | - | CASSLQGAAEKLFF | TGTGCCAGCAGCCTACAGGGGGCGGCCGAAAAACTGTTTTTT
TRBD1 | TRBJ1-6 | TRBV5-1 | - | CASSANPGTDNSPLHF | TGCGCCAGCAGCGCGAACCCCGGGACAGATAATTCACCCCTCCACTTT
TRBD2 | TRBJ2-7 | TRBV6-1 | - | CASAGGYTYEQYF | TGTGCCAGTGCGGGGGGCTACACCTACGAGCAGTACTTC
TRBD1 | TRBJ2-7 | TRBV5-1 | - | CASSPEVEPGQEVYEQYF | TGCGCCAGCAGCCCGGAGGTGGAACCGGGACAGGAGGTTTACGAGCAGTACTTC
TRBD1 | TRBJ2-1 | TRBV2 | - | CASSGDRAGEQFF | TGTGCCAGCAGTGGTGACAGGGCCGGTGAGCAGTTCTTC
- | TRBJ2-7 | TRBV14 | - | CASSHLLGKSYEQYF | TGTGCCAGCAGCCATCTTCTGGGCAAATCCTACGAGCAGTACTTC
- | TRBJ1-1 | TRBV7-8 | - | CASSLATGTMTRNTEAFF | TGTGCCAGCAGCTTAGCGACCGGGACAATGACGAGGAACACTGAAGCTTTCTTT
- | TRBJ2-7 | TRBV9 | - | CASSASGFEQYF | TGTGCCAGCAGCGCCTCAGGGTTCGAGCAGTACTTC
- | TRBJ1-5 | TRBV4-2 | - | CASSQESGAPRQPQHF | TGTGCCAGCAGCCAAGAATCAGGGGCCCCTCGCCAGCCCCAGCATTTT
TRBD1 | TRBJ1-6 | TRBV2 | - | CASSAIGQGSSPLHF | TGTGCCAGCAGTGCAATTGGACAGGGCAGTTCACCCCTCCACTTT
TRBD2 | TRBJ2-5 | TRBV19 | - | CASSTTSGGRETQYF | TGTGCCAGTAGTACCACTAGCGGGGGCCGAGAGACCCAGTACTTC
- | TRBJ2-7 | TRBV9 | few | CASSPGGDPRHF | TGTGCCAGCAGCCCCGGGGGTGACCCAAGGCACTTC
- | TRBJ1-5 | TRBV7-4 | once | CASSLGQLNQPQHF | TGTGCCAGCAGCTTAGGACAGCTCAATCAGCCCCAGCATTTT
- | TRBJ1-2 | TRBV27 | - | CASSPTLRYGYTF | TGTGCCAGCAGTCCCACCTTGCGCTATGGCTACACCTTC
- | TRBJ2-1 | TRBV10-1 | - | CASSEPGQGNEQFF | TGCGCCAGCAGTGAGCCGGGTCAGGGGAATGAGCAGTTCTTC
TRBD2 | TRBJ2-3 | TRBV5-1 | - | CASSGLGGTDTQYF | TGCGCCAGCAGCGGACTAGGGGGCACAGATACGCAGTATTTT
TRBD1 | TRBJ1-2 | TRBV10-3 | - | CAISEGGQGFGYTF | TGTGCCATCAGTGAAGGGGGACAGGGTTTCGGCTACACCTTC
TRBD2 | TRBJ2-1 | TRBV7-9 | few | CASGGLAGEGGSYNEQFF | TGTGCTTCCGGAGGGCTAGCGGGAGAAGGGGGCTCCTACAATGAGCAGTTCTTC
- | TRBJ1-1 | TRBV9 | - | CASSSRRGTKAFF | TGTGCCAGCAGCTCACGGAGGGGGACTAAAGCTTTCTTT
- | TRBJ2-7 | TRBV6-6 | - | CASSYSRYEQYF | TGTGCCAGCAGTTACTCCAGGTACGAGCAGTACTTC
TRBD1 | TRBJ1-2 | TRBV6-4 | - | CASSDTPQGLAGYTF | TGTGCCAGCAGTGACACACCACAGGGGCTTGCTGGCTACACCTTC
- | TRBJ1-2 | TRBV28 | - | CASSLYERNYGYTF | TGTGCCAGCAGTTTATACGAGAGAAACTATGGCTACACCTTC
- | TRBJ2-7 | TRBV11-3 | - | CASSLLRVQGSYEQYF | TGTGCCAGCAGCTTGCTCAGGGTTCAGGGCTCCTACGAGCAGTACTTC
TRBD1 | TRBJ2-1 | TRBV4-1 | - | CASSHQGADNEQFF | TGCGCCAGCAGCCATCAGGGGGCGGACAATGAGCAGTTCTTC
TRBD1 | TRBJ1-1 | TRBV6-6 | - | CASYTGGTEAFF | TGTGCCAGCTACACAGGGGGTACTGAAGCTTTCTTT
TRBD2 | TRBJ2-7 | TRBV4-1 | - | CASSQDAATSGSYEQYF | TGCGCCAGCAGCCAAGATGCGGCTACTAGCGGCTCCTACGAGCAGTACTTC
- | TRBJ1-1 | TRBV7-9 | - | CASSLDGAEAFF | TGTGCCAGCAGCTTAGACGGGGCTGAAGCTTTCTTT
- | TRBJ1-5 | TRBV27 | - | CASSGGSYSNQPQHF | TGTGCCAGCAGCGGGGGAAGCTATAGCAATCAGCCCCAGCATTTT
- | TRBJ2-5 | TRBV21-1 | few | CASRDRGREETQYF | TGTGCCAGCAGGGACAGGGGGAGGGAAGAGACCCAGTACTTC
- | TRBJ2-7 | TRBV2 | - | CASGGVRGTYEQYF | TGTGCCAGCGGCGGGGTTAGGGGAACCTACGAGCAGTACTTC
TRBD1 | TRBJ1-5 | TRBV10-3 | - | CAISRGQGASQPQHF | TGTGCCATCTCTCGGGGACAGGGGGCGAGTCAGCCCCAGCATTTT
TRBD1 | TRBJ1-2 | TRBV2 | few | CASRGWRDREKDGYTF | TGTGCCAGCAGGGGTTGGCGGGACAGGGAAAAGGATGGCTACACCTTC
TRBD1 | TRBJ1-1 | TRBV5-1 | - | CASSLADRDTEAFF | TGCGCCAGCAGCTTAGCCGACAGGGACACTGAAGCTTTCTTT
TRBD2 | TRBJ2-7 | TRBV2 | once | CASTRASGSYEQYF | TGTGCCAGCACCCGGGCTAGCGGGAGTTACGAGCAGTACTTC
- | TRBJ2-4 | TRBV4-1 | - | CASSQALFEGEAKNIQYF | TGCGCCAGCAGCCAAGCTTTGTTCGAGGGTGAGGCCAAAAACATTCAGTACTTC
TRBD1 | TRBJ2-7 | TRBV2 | - | CASSPDRGRGEQYF | TGTGCCAGTAGTCCTGACAGGGGGCGCGGAGAGCAGTACTTC
TRBD2 | TRBJ2-2 | TRBV6-4 | - | CASSDGDYPTGELFF | TGTGCCAGCAGTGACGGGGACTACCCCACCGGGGAGCTGTTTTTT
- | TRBJ1-4 | TRBV7-9 | - | CASGPSNEKLFF | TGTGCCAGCGGGCCGAGTAATGAAAAACTGTTTTTT
TRBD2 | TRBJ2-5 | TRBV10-3 | - | CATAGTSGNQETQYF | TGTGCTACCGCAGGGACTAGCGGGAACCAAGAGACCCAGTACTTC
TRBD1 | TRBJ2-2 | TRBV2 | - | CASSESWDRAETGELFF | TGTGCCAGCAGTGAATCTTGGGACAGGGCTGAAACCGGGGAGCTGTTTTTT
TRBD1 | TRBJ1-1 | TRBV10-3 | - | CAISESQGEGTEAFF | TGTGCCATCAGTGAGTCACAGGGGGAGGGAACTGAAGCTTTCTTT
TRBD2 | TRBJ2-3 | TRBV28 | - | CASRPGLAGEVPLSTDTQYF | TGTGCCAGCAGACCAGGACTAGCGGGAGAAGTACCCCTTAGCACAGATACGCAGTATTTT
- | TRBJ1-5 | TRBV10-3 | - | CASQQGQGQPQHF | TGTGCCAGCCAACAGGGTCAGGGGCAGCCCCAGCATTTT
TRBD1 | TRBJ1-2 | TRBV27 | - | CASTAGTGGPGYLYGYTF | TGTGCCAGCACGGCCGGGACAGGGGGCCCAGGGTACCTCTATGGCTACACCTTC
- | TRBJ1-1 | TRBV6-5 | - | CASSYSGYGTEAFF | TGTGCCAGCAGTTACTCCGGGTATGGAACTGAAGCTTTCTTT
TRBD1 | TRBJ1-2 | TRBV9 | - | CASSPQVQGNYGYTF | TGTGCCAGCAGCCCTCAAGTACAGGGGAACTATGGCTACACCTTC